This T cell receptor (beta chain) was captured by sequencing in a study of blood T cell repertoires in COVID-19. Worth noting for this clone: At one end the junction does not follow the germline gene, possibly because of a read error.

Measured with immunoSEQ multiplex PCR; TCRdb has only the in-frame clones, and not every one. The sample shows about 97,000 clones, 91% of them seen only once. The sample taken for sequencing was peripheral blood. The sequence was collected from a man aged 18 to 35 with acute or convalescent COVID-19.

This chain's CDR3 is CASSLGQGEVHF. In DNA, the CDR3 is TGTGCCAGCAGCTTGGGACAGGGTGAGGTACATTTT. The chain couples TRBV5-6 to TRBJ2-3, with 7 bases fitting TRBD1. The length of the CDR3 is 12 residues. From germline, CDR1 is SGHDT and CDR2 YYEEEE.